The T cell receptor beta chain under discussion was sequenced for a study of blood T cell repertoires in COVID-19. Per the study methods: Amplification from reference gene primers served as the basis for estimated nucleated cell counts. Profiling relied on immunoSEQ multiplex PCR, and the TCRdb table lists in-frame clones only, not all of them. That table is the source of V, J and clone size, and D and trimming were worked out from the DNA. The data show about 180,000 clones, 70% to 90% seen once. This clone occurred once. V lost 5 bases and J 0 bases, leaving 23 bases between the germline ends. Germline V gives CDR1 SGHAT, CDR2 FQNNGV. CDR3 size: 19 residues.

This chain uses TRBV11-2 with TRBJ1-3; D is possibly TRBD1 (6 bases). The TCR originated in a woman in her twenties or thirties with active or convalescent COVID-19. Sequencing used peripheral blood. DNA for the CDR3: TGTGCCAGCAGCCCCCCCACTCCCAGACAGGAGAGCTCTGGAAACACCATATATTTT. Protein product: CASSPPTPRQESSGNTIYF.